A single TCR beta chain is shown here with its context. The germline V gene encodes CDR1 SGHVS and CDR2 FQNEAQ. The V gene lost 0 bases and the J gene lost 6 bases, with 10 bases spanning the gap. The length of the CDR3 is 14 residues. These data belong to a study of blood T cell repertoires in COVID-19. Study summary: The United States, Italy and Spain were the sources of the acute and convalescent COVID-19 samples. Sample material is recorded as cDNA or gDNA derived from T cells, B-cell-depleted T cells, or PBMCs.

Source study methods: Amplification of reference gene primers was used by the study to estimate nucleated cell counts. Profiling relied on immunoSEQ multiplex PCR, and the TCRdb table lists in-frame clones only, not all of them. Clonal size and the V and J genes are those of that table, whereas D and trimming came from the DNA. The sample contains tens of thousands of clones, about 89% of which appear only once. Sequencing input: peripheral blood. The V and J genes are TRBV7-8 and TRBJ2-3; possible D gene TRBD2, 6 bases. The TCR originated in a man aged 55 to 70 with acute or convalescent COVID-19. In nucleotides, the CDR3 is TGTGCCAGCAGCTTAGCTAGCCGGGGGGATACGCAGTATTTT. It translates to CASSLASRGDTQYF. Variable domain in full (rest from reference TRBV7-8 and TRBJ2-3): GAGVSQSPRYKVAKRGQDVALRCDPISGHVSLFWYQQALGQGPEFLTYFQNEAQLDKSGLPSDRFFAERPEGSVSTLKIQRTQQEDSAVYLCASSLASRGDTQYFGPGTRLTVL.